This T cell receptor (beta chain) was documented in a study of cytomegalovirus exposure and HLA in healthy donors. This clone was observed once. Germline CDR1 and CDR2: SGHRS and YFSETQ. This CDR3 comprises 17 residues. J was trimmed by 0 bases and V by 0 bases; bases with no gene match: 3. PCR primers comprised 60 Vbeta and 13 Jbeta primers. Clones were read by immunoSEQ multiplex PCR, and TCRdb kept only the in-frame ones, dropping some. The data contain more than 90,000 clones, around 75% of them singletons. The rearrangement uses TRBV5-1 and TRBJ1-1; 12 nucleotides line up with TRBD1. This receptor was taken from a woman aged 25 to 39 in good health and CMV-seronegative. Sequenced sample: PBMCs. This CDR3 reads CASSLAGTGGLNTEAFF. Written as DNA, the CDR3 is TGCGCCAGCAGCTTGGCAGGGACAGGGGGCCTGAACACTGAAGCTTTCTTT.